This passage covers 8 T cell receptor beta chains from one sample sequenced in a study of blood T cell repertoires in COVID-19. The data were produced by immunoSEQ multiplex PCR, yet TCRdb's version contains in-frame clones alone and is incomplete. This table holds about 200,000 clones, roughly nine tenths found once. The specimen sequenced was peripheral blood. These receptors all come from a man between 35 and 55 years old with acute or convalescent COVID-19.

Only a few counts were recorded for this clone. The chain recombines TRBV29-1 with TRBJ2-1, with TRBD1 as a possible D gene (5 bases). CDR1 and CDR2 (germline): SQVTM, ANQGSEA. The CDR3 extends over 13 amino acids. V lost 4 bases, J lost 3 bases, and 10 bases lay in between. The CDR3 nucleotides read TGCAGCGTTGTAACCGACAGCTACAATGAGCAGTTCTTC. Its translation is CSVVTDSYNEQFF.

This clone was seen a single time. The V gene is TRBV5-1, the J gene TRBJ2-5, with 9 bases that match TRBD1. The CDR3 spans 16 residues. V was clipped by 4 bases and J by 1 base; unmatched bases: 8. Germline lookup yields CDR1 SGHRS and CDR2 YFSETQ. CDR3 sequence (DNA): TGCGCCAGCAGCCTCCACACAGGGGGCCCCCAAGAGACCCAGTACTTC. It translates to CASSLHTGGPQETQYF.

The CDR3 nucleotides are TGTGCCAGCAGTTACAGCGGGGGGGCCATCGGGGAGCTGTTTTTT. It translates to CASSYSGGAIGELFF. The chain is built from TRBV6-6 and TRBJ2-2; TRBD2 aligns across 10 bases. The CDR3 is made up of 15 amino acids. The V gene's germline CDR1 is MNHNY and CDR2 SVGAGI (reference sequence). V lost 2 bases to trimming and J lost 7 bases; unmatched junction nucleotides: 4.

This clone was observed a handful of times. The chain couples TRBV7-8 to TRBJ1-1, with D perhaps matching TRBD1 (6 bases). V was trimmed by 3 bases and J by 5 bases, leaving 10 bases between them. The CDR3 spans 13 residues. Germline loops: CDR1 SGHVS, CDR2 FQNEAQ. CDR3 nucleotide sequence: TGTGCCAGCAGCTTTGCTCAGGGGACTGAAGCTTTCTTT. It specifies CASSFAQGTEAFF.

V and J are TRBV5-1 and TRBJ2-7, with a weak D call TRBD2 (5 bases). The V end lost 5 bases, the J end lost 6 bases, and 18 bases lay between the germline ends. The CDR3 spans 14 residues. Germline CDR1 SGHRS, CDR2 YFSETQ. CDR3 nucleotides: TGCGCCAGCAGATACGGACTCTCCTCGGGCGAGCAGTACTTC. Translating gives CASRYGLSSGEQYF.

In nucleotides, the CDR3 is TGCAGCGTTTTCAACAGGGGTATCACCTACGAGCAGTACTTC. This codes for CSVFNRGITYEQYF. V gene TRBV29-1 combines with J gene TRBJ2-7; 7 positions agree with TRBD1. The CDR3 loop spans 14 amino acids. Germline V gene lookup returns CDR1 SQVTM and CDR2 ANQGSEA. Germline trimming cut 5 bases from V and 2 bases from J; bases unmatched to any gene: 9.

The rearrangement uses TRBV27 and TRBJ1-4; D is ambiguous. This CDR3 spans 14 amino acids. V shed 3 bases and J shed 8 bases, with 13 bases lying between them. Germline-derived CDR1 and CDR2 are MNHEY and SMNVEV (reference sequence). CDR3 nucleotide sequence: TGTGCCAGCAGTTTGTACGGGGAAGGCGAAAAACTGTTTTTT. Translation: CASSLYGEGEKLFF.

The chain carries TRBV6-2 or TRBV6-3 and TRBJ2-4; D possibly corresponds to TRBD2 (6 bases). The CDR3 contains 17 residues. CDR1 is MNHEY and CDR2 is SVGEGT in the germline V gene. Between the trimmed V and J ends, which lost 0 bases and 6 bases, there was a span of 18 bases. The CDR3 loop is CASSYSGGETSRNIQYF. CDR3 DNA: TGTGCCAGCAGTTACTCAGGAGGGGAAACTAGCAGAAACATTCAGTACTTC.